Following are 26 T cell receptor beta chains from one sample sequenced in a study of patients and donors after allogeneic stem cell transplantation. TCRdb processed the RT-PCR reads anew with MiXCR; each CDR3 protein has one entry. The data contain roughly 30,000 distinct CDR3 sequences, around 6.8% of them singletons. The source material was blood, either unsorted or a sorted T cell fraction (not recorded which). These receptors originate from a human donor who was either an allogeneic HSCT recipient or a stem cell or donor lymphocyte infusion donor (not recorded which). It is not recorded whose cells these are; they may come from a transplant donor.

The chain has TRBV7-9 and TRBJ2-7; TRBD1 matches 7 bases. CDR3 length: 13 residues. Germline V gene sequence: CDR1 SEHNR, CDR2 FQNEAQ (reference sequence). V gave up 3 bases and J gave up 11 bases; unmatched junction bases: 10. The CDR3 loop is CASSLLGGDNKYF. The CDR3 nucleotides read TGTGCCAGCAGCTTGTTAGGGGGCGATAATAAGTACTTC.

In its sample, this clonotype was seen many times. The V call is TRBV28, the J call TRBJ2-4, with 15 nucleotides matching TRBD2. This CDR3 has 17 residues. Unmatched junction bases numbered 4, after V lost 3 bases and J lost 4 bases. Germline assignment: CDR1 MDHEN and CDR2 SYDVKM. The CDR3 loop reads CASSLPGLAGGKNIQYF. The CDR3 bases are TGTGCCAGCAGTTTGCCGGGACTAGCGGGAGGAAAAAACATTCAGTACTTC.

Details on this clonotype: Being one base from a much bigger clone, this may be a read error. This chain uses TRBV20-1 with TRBJ1-5; the match to TRBD1 covers 7 bases. This CDR3 has 13 amino acids. The junction had 10 bases not matched to a gene; V was cut back by 7 bases and J by 7 bases. Germline CDR1 reads DFQATT; CDR2 reads SNEGSKA (reference sequence). CDR3 region: CSVGDRARQPQHF. DNA of the CDR3: TGCAGTGTGGGCGACAGGGCAAGACAGCCCCAGCATTTT.

At least ten counts were recorded for this clonotype. CDR3 in amino acids: CASSQDRSMTPGGNTEAFF. In nucleotides, the CDR3 is TGTGCCAGCAGCCAAGATCGTTCCATGACCCCTGGGGGAAACACTGAAGCTTTCTTT. This sequence joins TRBV3-1 and TRBJ1-1, with D possibly matching TRBD1 (5 bases). Germline loops: CDR1 LGHDT, CDR2 YNNKEL (reference sequence). The CDR3 is made up of 19 amino acids. The germline V and J ends were trimmed by 0 bases and 2 bases, with 22 bases remaining between them.

This clonotype was counted many times. The chain employs TRBV7-9 and TRBJ1-2; 9 bases agree with TRBD1. Germline values: CDR1 SEHNR, CDR2 FQNEAQ (reference sequence). The CDR3 is 14 residues long. J lost 5 bases, V lost 6 bases, and 7 bases had no gene match. The CDR3 nucleotides are TGTGCCAGCAGGCCTCCGGGACAGGGATATGGCTACACCTTC. Its protein product is CASRPPGQGYGYTF.

The chain recombines TRBV9 with TRBJ2-7, with 10 bases lining up with TRBD2. The J segment lost 7 bases and the V segment lost 1 base, leaving 5 bases of the junction unmatched. There are 14 residues in the CDR3. Looked up from germline, CDR1 is SGDLS and CDR2 is YYNGEE. The CDR3 loop reads CASSVSGRADEQYF. The CDR3 coding sequence is TGTGCCAGCAGCGTAAGCGGGAGGGCCGATGAGCAGTACTTC.

This clonotype was found many times. The chain is built from TRBV20-1 and TRBJ1-3; D is ambiguous. The CDR3 runs 14 residues. V was pared by 0 bases and J by 0 bases, with 6 bases between. CDR1 and CDR2 from the germline V gene are DFQATT and SNEGSKA (reference sequence). The CDR3 loop reads CSARDRFSGNTIYF. CDR3 nucleotides: TGCAGTGCTAGAGACAGATTCTCTGGAAACACCATATATTTT.

There are many counts of this clonotype. The chain combines TRBV7-9 with TRBJ1-6; D is unclear. This CDR3 is built from 15 residues. Germline loops: CDR1 SEHNR, CDR2 FQNEAQ (reference sequence). Trimming stripped 1 base from V and 7 bases from J, with 11 bases between. Here the CDR3 DNA reads TGTGCCAGCAGCTTAGGGGGTATTAAGAATTCACCCCTCCACTTT. Translated, it gives CASSLGGIKNSPLHF.

Comment on this clonotype: This may stem from a read error, because a much larger clone lies one nucleotide away. The chain carries TRBV10-3 and TRBJ2-3, with TRBD2 matching 8 bases. This CDR3 has 14 residues. CDR1 is ENHRY, CDR2 SYGVKD, per germline. V dropped 6 bases and J dropped 3; count of bases not matched to a gene: 5. CDR3 residues: CAIRDTGGTDTQYF. CDR3 nucleotides: TGTGCCATCAGAGACACGGGAGGGACAGATACGCAGTATTTT.

This clonotype was picked up many times. V gene TRBV7-8 combines with J gene TRBJ2-3, with TRBD2 identical over 10 bases. With 1 base clipped from V and 5 bases from J, the junction kept 6 bases outside the gene matches. There are 16 residues in the CDR3. CDR1 and CDR2 from the germline V gene are SGHVS and FQNEAQ. Here the CDR3 reads CASSLVPSGRLDTQYF. For the CDR3, the DNA is TGTGCCAGCAGCTTAGTCCCTAGCGGGAGATTAGATACGCAGTATTTT.

This clonotype appeared a few times. V usage is TRBV28 and J usage is TRBJ2-1; D remains unclear. The CDR3 runs to 15 residues. V dropped 5 bases and J dropped 0 bases, with 11 bases sitting between them. Germline V gene data show CDR1 as MDHEN and CDR2 as SYDVKM. The CDR3 DNA reads as TGTGCCAGCAGTCAAACACCTCCCTCCTACAATGAGCAGTTCTTC. It yields the protein CASSQTPPSYNEQFF.

Regarding this clonotype: Compared with germline, one end of the junction differs, possibly owing to a read error. The V and J genes are TRBV7-9 and TRBJ2-1; D gene uncertain. The CDR3 consists of 17 residues. Germline V gene data show CDR1 as SEHNR and CDR2 as FQNEAQ (reference sequence). CDR3 amino acids: CASSPSWLMISYNEQFF. The DNA of the CDR3 is TGTGCCAGCAGCCCCAGTTGGCTGATGATCTCCTACAATGAGCAGTTTTTC.

In its sample, this clonotype was seen many times. The V and J genes are TRBV28 and TRBJ2-7; 7 bases fit TRBD1. Trimming took 6 bases from V and 2 from J; bases not matched to a gene: 4. This CDR3 contains 13 residues. From germline, CDR1 is MDHEN and CDR2 SYDVKM. The CDR3 reads CASSRDSPYEQYF. Written as DNA, the CDR3 is TGTGCCAGCAGCCGGGACAGCCCCTACGAGCAGTACTTC.

The chain is built from TRBV27 and TRBJ2-7; the match to TRBD2 covers 8 bases. The CDR3 loop spans 15 amino acids. Trimming at V came to 5 bases and at J to 0 bases, leaving 6 bases not matched to a gene. Germline loops: CDR1 MNHEY, CDR2 SMNVEV (reference sequence). The CDR3 DNA sequence: TGTGCCAGCAGTCACGTAGCGGGAACCTCCTACGAGCAGTACTTC. As protein: CASSHVAGTSYEQYF.

The CDR3 protein is CASRGTGGYEQYF. The CDR3 DNA reads as TGTGCCAGCAGAGGGACGGGCGGTTACGAGCAGTACTTC. The V gene is TRBV6-2 or TRBV6-3, the J gene TRBJ2-7; D may correspond to TRBD1 or TRBD2 (5 bases each). The CDR3 runs to 13 residues. V gave up 6 bases and J gave up 4 bases, with 13 bases separating them. Germline lookup yields CDR1 MNHEY and CDR2 SVGEGT.

This clonotype was counted at least ten times. V and J are TRBV4-2 and TRBJ2-3; 10 bases match TRBD2. The CDR3 runs 18 residues. Looked up from germline, CDR1 is LGHNA and CDR2 is YNFKEQ. The J segment lost 5 bases and the V segment lost 0 bases, leaving 11 bases of the junction unmatched. CDR3 sequence: CASSQDHPASGSKDTQYF. Here the CDR3 DNA reads TGTGCCAGCAGCCAAGATCACCCCGCTAGCGGGAGTAAAGATACGCAGTATTTT.

The chain combines TRBV7-9 with TRBJ2-7; TRBD2 agrees at 11 bases. Trimming at V came to 5 bases and at J to 3 bases, leaving 3 bases not matched to a gene. Germline values: CDR1 SEHNR, CDR2 FQNEAQ (reference sequence). The CDR3 consists of 14 residues. The CDR3 loop reads CASSPGLAGYEQYF. The CDR3 DNA sequence: TGTGCCAGCAGCCCTGGACTAGCGGGCTACGAGCAGTACTTC.

The table lists this clonotype with many counts. The V gene is TRBV11-2, the J gene TRBJ1-1, with a possible D match to TRBD1 (6 bases). Trimming took off 0 bases at V and 5 bases at J, with 7 bases between the two ends. The CDR3 spans 13 residues. Germline loops: CDR1 SGHAT, CDR2 FQNNGV. The CDR3 is CASSLERGTEAFF. The CDR3, as DNA: TGTGCCAGCAGCTTAGAGAGGGGGACTGAAGCTTTCTTT.

This clonotype showed up many times. The gene calls are TRBV7-9 and TRBJ1-4; no clear D. V was pared by 1 base and J by 7 bases, with 13 bases between. Germline V CDR1 and CDR2: SEHNR, FQNEAQ (reference sequence). This CDR3 contains 15 residues. The CDR3 DNA is TGTGCCAGCAGCTTAGGGACGATAAAGTTTGAAAAACTGTTTTTT. Its protein is CASSLGTIKFEKLFF.

This clonotype was detected ten times or more. The chain has TRBV10-3 and TRBJ1-1; no reliable D call. Germline V CDR1 and CDR2: ENHRY, SYGVKD. V was shortened by 11 bases and J by 5 bases, with 18 bases between the two germline ends. The CDR3 spans 13 residues. In DNA, the CDR3 is TGTGCCTCAAAAAGGGCCGACGGGACTGAAGCTTTCTTT. Translating it yields CASKRADGTEAFF.

There are a few counts of this clonotype. This chain links TRBV18 with TRBJ2-2; D is ambiguous. CDR3 length: 13 amino acids. The germline CDR1 and CDR2 sequences are KGHSH and LQKENI. V was pared by 6 bases and J by 6 bases, with 11 bases between. CDR3 protein: CASSPNRSGELFF. CDR3 in DNA: TGTGCCAGCTCGCCCAATCGGTCCGGGGAGCTGTTTTTT.

Many counts were recorded for this clonotype. The rearrangement joins TRBV28 to TRBJ1-5; D gene unclear. The CDR3 is 12 residues long. Between the trimmed V and J ends, which lost 2 bases and 2 bases, there was a span of 1 base. The germline gives CDR1 MDHEN, CDR2 SYDVKM. In DNA form, the CDR3 reads TGTGCCAGCAGTTTAGGCAATCAGCCCCAGCATTTT. Translated: CASSLGNQPQHF.

This clonotype occurred many times. This chain links TRBV3-1 with TRBJ2-3; D call uncertain. Germline CDR1 LGHDT, CDR2 YNNKEL (reference sequence). The CDR3 runs to 15 residues. The V end was cut by 4 bases, the J end by 0 bases, with 11 bases between. CDR3 sequence: CASSPVWVSTDTQYF. The CDR3 region has the DNA TGTGCCAGCAGCCCCGTTTGGGTCAGCACAGATACGCAGTATTTT.

This clonotype has more than one count but fewer than ten. The chain links TRBV15 to TRBJ1-4, with D possibly being TRBD1 (6 bases). CDR1 and CDR2 from the germline V gene are LNHNV and YYDKDF (reference sequence). The CDR3 length is 18 residues. Trimming took off 9 bases at V and 4 bases at J, with 27 bases between the two ends. The DNA for the CDR3 is TGTGCCACTCGGCCAGGGTCTAGGGGGAGAGGGATTAATGAAAAACTGTTTTTT. Its translation is CATRPGSRGRGINEKLFF.

The sample holds many counts of this clonotype. This chain links TRBV10-3 with TRBJ2-3, with D perhaps matching TRBD1 (5 bases). Between the trimmed V and J ends, which lost 10 bases and 0 bases, there was a span of 14 bases. The CDR3 runs 14 residues. Per germline, CDR1 ENHRY and CDR2 SYGVKD. In DNA form, the CDR3 reads TGTGCCAGCCAGACAGTCACTAGCACAGATACGCAGTATTTT. This codes for CASQTVTSTDTQYF.

This clonotype was found many times. The chain combines TRBV7-8 with TRBJ1-5, with TRBD1 as a possible D gene (6 bases). The germline V gene encodes CDR1 SGHVS and CDR2 FQNEAQ. With 4 bases removed from V and 2 bases from J, the gap between germline ends came to 21 bases. This CDR3 contains 18 residues. CDR3: CASSSLQTGFGGNQPQHF. The CDR3 DNA is TGTGCCAGCAGCTCCCTCCAAACAGGGTTCGGAGGCAATCAGCCCCAGCATTTT.